These 27 T cell receptor beta chains came from one sample sequenced in a study of blood T cells in healthy people across ages. Then a second PCR, running about 7 to 11 cycles, was carried out with a sample-barcoded 5' primer and a J-beta primer mix. One entry per CDR3 protein results from TCRdb running MiXCR on the 5' RACE reads. The sample yields around 800,000 distinct CDR3 sequences, roughly 25% seen once. This sample also belongs to another study, concerning T cells of mothers and their children.

Sequencing was performed on blood. All receptors come from a boy younger than 18 in good health.

This chain joins TRBV7-9 and TRBJ1-1; a weak D match, TRBD1 (5 bases). V lost 7 bases and J 6 bases, leaving 18 bases between the germline ends. Germline V lookup: CDR1 SEHNR, CDR2 FQNEAQ (reference sequence). CDR3 size: 14 residues. CDR3 protein: CASTTGGGLSEAFF. Written as DNA, the CDR3 is TGTGCCAGCACCACTGGGGGGGGGTTGTCTGAAGCTTTCTTT.

This clonotype showed up just a few times. The chain uses TRBV12-3 or TRBV12-4 and TRBJ2-2; 7 nucleotides agree with TRBD1. With V trimmed by 5 bases and J by 4 bases, 10 bases remained unmatched. The CDR3 sequence is 16 residues long. The CDR3 DNA sequence: TGTGCCAGCAGTCGTCGACAGGGTGGAAGCACCGGGGAGCTGTTTTTT. Encoded protein: CASSRRQGGSTGELFF.

J is TRBJ1-4 and V is TRBV20-1; TRBD1 might be the D (6 bases). The CDR3 extends over 15 amino acids. In germline, CDR1 is DFQATT, CDR2 SNEGSKA (reference sequence). V lost 6 bases and J lost 5, with 19 bases in between. This CDR3 is CSALKYGGRNEKLFF. The CDR3 DNA follows: TGCAGTGCACTTAAGTACGGGGGCCGGAATGAAAAACTGTTTTTT.

The chain links TRBV14 to TRBJ1-1; D not resolved. The CDR3 spans 12 residues. V was shortened by 0 bases and J by 10 bases, with 9 bases between the two germline ends. Germline V gene sequence: CDR1 SGHDN, CDR2 FVKESK. DNA of the CDR3: TGTGCCAGCAGCCAAGATTCTGGAGTAGCTTTCTTT. Translated: CASSQDSGVAFF.

V gene TRBV2 combines with J gene TRBJ2-2; D might be TRBD2 (5 bases). Trimming removed 6 bases from V and 0 bases from J, with 8 bases in between. Germline CDR1 SNHLY, CDR2 FYNNEI. CDR3 length: 14 residues. CDR3 amino acids: CASRDFPNTGELFF. CDR3 in DNA: TGTGCCAGCAGGGACTTTCCGAACACCGGGGAGCTGTTTTTT.

This clonotype was counted between two and nine times. The V call is TRBV20-1, the J call TRBJ2-7, with D possibly being TRBD2 (6 bases). CDR1 is DFQATT, CDR2 SNEGSKA, per germline (reference sequence). This CDR3 has 16 residues. Trimming pared 0 bases from V and 7 bases from J, leaving 22 bases between. The CDR3 reads CSARDLAGGARLEQYF. CDR3 coding DNA: TGCAGTGCTAGAGATCTCGCCGGAGGGGCCCGGTTGGAGCAGTACTTC.

Notes on this clonotype: Since a much larger clone is just one base distant, this may be a read error. This chain joins TRBV25-1 and TRBJ2-2, with a possible D match to TRBD1 (7 bases). Trimming pared 3 bases from V and 6 bases from J, leaving 8 bases between. The CDR3 is 13 amino acids. Germline lookup yields CDR1 MGHDK and CDR2 SYGVNS. CDR3 sequence reads: CASSDRGAGELFF. The CDR3 DNA follows: TGTGCCAGCAGTGACAGGGGGGCCGGGGAGCTGTTTTTT.

This clonotype was seen only a few times. V and J are TRBV5-1 and TRBJ2-4; D is unclear. Trimming removed 0 bases at V and 1 base at J, with 5 bases between. The CDR3 runs 14 residues. Per germline, CDR1 SGHRS and CDR2 YFSETQ. CDR3 in amino acids: CASSLVMAKNIQYF. As DNA, the CDR3 is TGCGCCAGCAGCTTGGTCATGGCCAAAAACATTCAGTACTTC.

There are a few counts of this clonotype. The chain is built from TRBV5-1 and TRBJ2-3; TRBD2 is a possible D gene (6 bases). CDR3 length equals 14 residues. The V and J ends lost 5 bases and 1 base respectively, with 11 bases between them. From germline, CDR1 is SGHRS and CDR2 YFSETQ. CDR3 sequence reads: CASRVWGGTDTQYF. The CDR3 DNA follows: TGCGCCAGCAGGGTTTGGGGGGGCACAGATACGCAGTATTTT. The full variable domain, rest sourced from reference TRBV5-1 and TRBJ2-3, is KAGVTQTPRYLIKTRGQQVTLSCSPISGHRSVSWYQQTPGQGLQFLFEYFSETQRNKGNFPGRFSGRQFSNSRSEMNVSTLELGDSALYLCASRVWGGTDTQYFGPGTRLTVL.

The CDR3 sequence is CASSPRRSSTDTQYF. The CDR3 DNA follows: TGTGCCAGCTCACCACGAAGATCTAGCACAGATACGCAGTATTTT. V is TRBV18 and J is TRBJ2-3; D is uncertain. The CDR3 loop spans 15 amino acids. Germline assignment: CDR1 KGHSH and CDR2 LQKENI. Trimming pared 1 base from V and 0 bases from J, leaving 8 bases between.

CDR3 nucleotides: TGCAGTGCTAGAGAGGCGCGGGTGGATACGCAGTATTTT. Its protein is CSAREARVDTQYF. V usage is TRBV20-1 and J usage is TRBJ2-3; possible D gene TRBD2, 5 bases. This CDR3 has 13 residues. Germline CDR1 is DFQATT and CDR2 is SNEGSKA (reference sequence). Deletions cut 0 bases from V and 6 bases from J, with 10 bases between.

This clonotype occurred a few times. A read error may account for a junction end that differs from germline. This chain links TRBV27 with TRBJ1-4; D is possibly TRBD1 (5 bases). Germline CDR1 and CDR2: MNHEY and SMNVEV (reference sequence). The CDR3 extends over 14 amino acids. The CDR3 region has the DNA TGTGCCAGCAGCCCCCAGGGCCAAGGGGAAAAACTGCTTTTT. Residues: CASSPQGQGEKLLF.

The chain links TRBV3-1 to TRBJ2-5, with 13 bases matching TRBD2. V lost 1 base to trimming and J lost 1 base; unmatched junction nucleotides: 3. Germline V lookup: CDR1 LGHDT, CDR2 YNNKEL (reference sequence). This CDR3 spans 17 amino acids. The CDR3 here is CASSQGLAGGVQETQYF. The CDR3 DNA sequence: TGTGCCAGCAGCCAAGGACTAGCGGGGGGCGTCCAAGAGACCCAGTACTTC.

This clonotype was seen a handful of times. V and J are TRBV29-1 and TRBJ1-5; 7 nucleotides agree with TRBD1. V lost 7 bases, J lost 7 bases, and 7 bases stayed unmatched. Germline lookup yields CDR1 SQVTM and CDR2 ANQGSEA. CDR3 length: 12 residues. The CDR3 region has the DNA TGCAGCGCCGGACAGGTGGGGCAGCCCCAGCATTTT. As protein: CSAGQVGQPQHF.

This clonotype was seen more than once but under ten times. The rearrangement joins TRBV7-9 to TRBJ2-5, with a tentative D call TRBD2 (5 bases). The germline CDR1 and CDR2 sequences are SEHNR and FQNEAQ (reference sequence). V lost 3 bases, J lost 0 bases, and 8 bases lay in between. CDR3 size: 14 residues. Here the CDR3 DNA reads TGTGCCAGCAGCTTTCAGAGGGACCAAGAGACCCAGTACTTC. Its translation: CASSFQRDQETQYF.

The J gene is TRBJ2-5, the V gene TRBV6-5; perhaps TRBD2 as D (5 bases). Germline values: CDR1 MNHEY, CDR2 SVGAGI. The CDR3 loop spans 13 amino acids. The V gene lost 6 bases and the J gene lost 5 bases, with 13 bases spanning the gap. This CDR3 is CASRSGNWETQYF. The CDR3 DNA sequence: TGTGCCAGCAGATCCGGGAATTGGGAGACCCAGTACTTC.

The J gene is TRBJ2-5, the V gene TRBV20-1, with 10 bases that match TRBD1. TRBJ2-7 matches the DNA end more closely, so the J call is doubtful. This CDR3 is built from 15 residues. The germline CDR1 and CDR2 sequences are DFQATT and SNEGSKA (reference sequence). CDR3: CSARDLGQGIYEQYF. Written as DNA, the CDR3 is TGCAGTGCTAGAGATTTGGGACAGGGGATCTACGAGCAGTACTTC.

This clonotype was seen a few times. V and J are TRBV20-1 and TRBJ2-5; possible D gene TRBD2, 6 bases. CDR1 is DFQATT and CDR2 is SNEGSKA in the germline V gene (reference sequence). The CDR3 totals 14 residues. V was clipped by 2 bases and J by 5 bases, with 15 bases between them. The CDR3 coding sequence is TGCAGTGCTAGAACCCAACTAGCCGCGGAGACCCAGTACTTC. It is translated as CSARTQLAAETQYF.

This clonotype was observed a handful of times. The gene calls are TRBV29-1 and TRBJ1-1, with D possibly matching TRBD1 (5 bases). Per the germline V gene, CDR1 is SQVTM and CDR2 is ANQGSEA. The V and J ends lost 6 bases and 0 bases respectively, with 11 bases between them. The CDR3 is 13 amino acids. CDR3 bases: TGCAGCGTCTCGACAGCCATGAACACTGAAGCTTTCTTT. Its protein is CSVSTAMNTEAFF.

The chain has TRBV5-5 and TRBJ1-4, with D tentatively TRBD1 (6 bases). Deletions cut 4 bases from V and 5 bases from J, with 15 bases between. This CDR3 has 15 residues. Germline-derived CDR1 and CDR2 are SGHKS and YYEKEE (reference sequence). The CDR3 loop reads CASSGTRGQNEKLFF. The CDR3 DNA sequence: TGTGCCAGCAGCGGTACACGGGGGCAGAATGAAAAACTGTTTTTT.

V usage is TRBV6-1 and J usage is TRBJ2-4; D uncertain. Per the germline V gene, CDR1 is MNHNS and CDR2 is SASEGT. V shed 2 bases and J shed 6 bases, with 11 bases lying between them. The CDR3 consists of 14 residues. The CDR3 protein is CASSEWGTGNIQYF. In nucleotides, the CDR3 is TGTGCCAGCAGTGAATGGGGTACGGGAAACATTCAGTACTTC.

This clonotype was counted only a few times. The chain combines TRBV15 with TRBJ2-7, with TRBD2 identical over 7 bases. CDR3 size: 15 residues. Germline-derived CDR1 and CDR2 are LNHNV and YYDKDF (reference sequence). J was trimmed by 5 bases and V by 0 bases; bases with no gene match: 7. This chain's CDR3 is CATSRENSGIHEQYF. In DNA form, the CDR3 reads TGTGCCACCAGCAGAGAAAACAGCGGGATCCACGAGCAGTACTTC.

The CDR3 region has the DNA TGCGCCAGCAGCCAAGGGAGGTGGGTAAGAGACAGGGTTAACACTGAAGCTTTCTTT. It codes for CASSQGRWVRDRVNTEAFF. The chain has TRBV4-1 and TRBJ1-1; 7 positions agree with TRBD1. This CDR3 is 19 amino acids long. Germline trimming cut 1 base from V and 2 bases from J; bases unmatched to any gene: 16. The germline gives CDR1 MGHRA, CDR2 YSYEKL.

The rearrangement joins TRBV5-1 to TRBJ1-1; D gene ambiguous. Germline V gene lookup returns CDR1 SGHRS and CDR2 YFSETQ. The CDR3 spans 16 residues. V lost 2 bases and J 1 base, leaving 15 bases between the germline ends. The CDR3 region has the DNA TGCGCCAGCAGCTTTGAGGGAAGGGCGACGAACACTGAAGCTTTCTTT. This gives the protein CASSFEGRATNTEAFF. Full variable domain (remainder filled in from reference TRBV5-1 and TRBJ1-1): KAGVTQTPRYLIKTRGQQVTLSCSPISGHRSVSWYQQTPGQGLQFLFEYFSETQRNKGNFPGRFSGRQFSNSRSEMNVSTLELGDSALYLCASSFEGRATNTEAFFGQGTRLTVV.

This chain joins TRBV5-1 and TRBJ2-6; D remains unclear. Trimming took 2 bases from V and 12 from J, leaving 9 bases between them. The CDR3 sequence is 12 residues long. Germline CDR1 and CDR2: SGHRS and YFSETQ. In DNA form, the CDR3 reads TGCGCCAGCAGCTTTTACCGCTCCGTCCTGACTTTC. Its protein product is CASSFYRSVLTF.

The chain carries TRBV6-1 and TRBJ1-4; the D gene is possibly TRBD1 (6 bases). With 3 bases removed from V and 9 bases from J, the gap between germline ends came to 11 bases. Germline CDR1 is MNHNS and CDR2 is SASEGT. The CDR3 is made up of 13 amino acids. CDR3: CASSDPQGKKLFF. CDR3 DNA: TGTGCCAGCAGTGATCCCCAGGGGAAAAAACTGTTTTTT.

This clonotype was observed at least ten times. V usage is TRBV29-1 and J usage is TRBJ1-2, with a tentative D call TRBD1 (5 bases). The CDR3 contains 12 residues. Looked up from germline, CDR1 is SQVTM and CDR2 is ANQGSEA. V shed 6 bases and J shed 6 bases, with 14 bases lying between them. The CDR3 region is CSVAGTLDGYTF. CDR3 DNA: TGCAGCGTAGCCGGGACCTTGGATGGCTACACCTTC. Full variable domain (remainder filled in from reference TRBV29-1 and TRBJ1-2): SAVISQKPSRDICQRGTSLTIQCQVDSQVTMMFWYRQQPGQSLTLIATANQGSEATYESGFVIDKFPISRPNLTFSTLTVSNMSPEDSSIYLCSVAGTLDGYTFGSGTRLTVV.